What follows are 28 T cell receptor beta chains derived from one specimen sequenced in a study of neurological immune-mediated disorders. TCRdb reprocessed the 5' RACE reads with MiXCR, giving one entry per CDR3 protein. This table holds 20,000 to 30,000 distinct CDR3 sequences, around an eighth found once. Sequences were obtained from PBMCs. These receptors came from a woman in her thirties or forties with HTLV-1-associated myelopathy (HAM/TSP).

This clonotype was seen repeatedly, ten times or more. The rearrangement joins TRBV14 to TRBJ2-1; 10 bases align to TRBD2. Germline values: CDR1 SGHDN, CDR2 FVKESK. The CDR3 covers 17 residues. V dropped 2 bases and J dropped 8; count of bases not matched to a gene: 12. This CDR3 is CASSQIWSGGAKDEQFF. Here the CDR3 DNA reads TGTGCCAGCAGCCAAATCTGGAGCGGGGGGGCGAAAGATGAGCAGTTCTTC.

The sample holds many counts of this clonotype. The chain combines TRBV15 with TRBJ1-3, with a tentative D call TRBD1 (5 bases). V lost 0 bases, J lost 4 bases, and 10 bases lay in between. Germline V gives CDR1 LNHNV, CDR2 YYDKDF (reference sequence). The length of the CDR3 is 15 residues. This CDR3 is CATSRDSGRGNTIYF. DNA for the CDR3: TGTGCCACCAGCAGAGATTCGGGACGGGGAAACACCATATATTTT.

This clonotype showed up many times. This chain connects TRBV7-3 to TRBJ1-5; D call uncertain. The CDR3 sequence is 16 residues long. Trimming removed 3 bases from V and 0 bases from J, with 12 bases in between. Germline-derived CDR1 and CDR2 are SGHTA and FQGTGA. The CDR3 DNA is TGTGCCAGCAGCTTCTCGGAGATATATAGCAATCAGCCCCAGCATTTT. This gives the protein CASSFSEIYSNQPQHF.

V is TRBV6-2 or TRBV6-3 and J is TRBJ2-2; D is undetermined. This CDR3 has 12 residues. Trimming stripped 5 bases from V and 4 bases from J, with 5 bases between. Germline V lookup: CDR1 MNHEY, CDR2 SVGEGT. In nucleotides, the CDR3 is TGTGCCAGCAGTCCCGGCACCGGGGAGCTGTTTTTT. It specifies CASSPGTGELFF.

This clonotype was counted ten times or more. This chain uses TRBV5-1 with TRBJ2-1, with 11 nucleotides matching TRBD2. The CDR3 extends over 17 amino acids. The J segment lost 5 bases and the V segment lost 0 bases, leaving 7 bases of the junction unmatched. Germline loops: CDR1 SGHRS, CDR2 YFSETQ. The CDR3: CASSLGIASGGHNEQFF. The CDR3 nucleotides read TGCGCCAGCAGCTTGGGGATCGCTAGCGGGGGGCACAATGAGCAGTTCTTC.

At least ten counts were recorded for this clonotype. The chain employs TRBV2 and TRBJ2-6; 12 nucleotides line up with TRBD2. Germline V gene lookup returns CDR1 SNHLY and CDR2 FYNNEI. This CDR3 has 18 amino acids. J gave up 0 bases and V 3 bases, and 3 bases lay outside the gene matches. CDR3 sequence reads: CASSDLLAGGSGANVLTF. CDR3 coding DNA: TGTGCCAGCAGTGATCTACTAGCGGGGGGCTCTGGGGCCAACGTCCTGACTTTC.

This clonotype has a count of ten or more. This CDR3 reads CASSQVSGTGQPQHF. DNA for the CDR3: TGTGCCAGCAGCCAAGTCTCTGGGACGGGCCAGCCCCAGCATTTT. The chain couples TRBV3-1 to TRBJ1-5, with a possible D match to TRBD1 (5 bases). Germline V CDR1 and CDR2: LGHDT, YNNKEL (reference sequence). The ends were cut back, 1 base at V and 7 bases at J, with 14 bases in the middle. This CDR3 is 15 amino acids long.

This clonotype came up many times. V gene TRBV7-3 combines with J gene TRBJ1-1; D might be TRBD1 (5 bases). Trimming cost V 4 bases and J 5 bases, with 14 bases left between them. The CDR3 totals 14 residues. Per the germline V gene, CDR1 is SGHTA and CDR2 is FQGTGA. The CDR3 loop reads CASSSQGSRTEAFF. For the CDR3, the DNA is TGTGCCAGCAGCTCCCAGGGATCTCGGACTGAAGCTTTCTTT.

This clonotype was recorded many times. CDR3 in DNA: TGCAGTGTGACAGGGGGCGCAGACGGGGAGCTGTTTTTT. Translating gives CSVTGGADGELFF. The J gene is TRBJ2-2, the V gene TRBV20-1; 10 nucleotides line up with TRBD1. J was trimmed by 7 bases and V by 7 bases; bases with no gene match: 6. This CDR3 contains 13 residues. Germline V gene sequence: CDR1 DFQATT, CDR2 SNEGSKA (reference sequence).

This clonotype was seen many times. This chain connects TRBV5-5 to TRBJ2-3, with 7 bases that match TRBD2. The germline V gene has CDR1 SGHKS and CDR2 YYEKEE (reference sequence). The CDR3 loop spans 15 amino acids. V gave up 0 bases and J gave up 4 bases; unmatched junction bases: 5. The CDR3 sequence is CASSLVRGGSDTQYF. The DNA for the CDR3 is TGTGCCAGCAGCTTGGTTCGCGGGGGTTCAGATACGCAGTATTTT.

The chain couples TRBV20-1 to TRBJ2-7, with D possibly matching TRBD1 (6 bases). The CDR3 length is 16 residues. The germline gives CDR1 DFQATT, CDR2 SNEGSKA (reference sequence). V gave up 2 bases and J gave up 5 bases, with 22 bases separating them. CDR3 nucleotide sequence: TGCAGTGCTAGACGGGTTAGTGTACAGGGAGCGCACGAGCAGTACTTC. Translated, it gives CSARRVSVQGAHEQYF.

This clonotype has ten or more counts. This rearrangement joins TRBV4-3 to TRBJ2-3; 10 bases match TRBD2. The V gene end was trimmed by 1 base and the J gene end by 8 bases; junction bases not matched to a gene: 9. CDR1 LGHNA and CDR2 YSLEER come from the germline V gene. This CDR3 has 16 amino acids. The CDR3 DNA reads TGCGCCAGCAGCCAAGCGGGACTAGCGTCTATGGGTACGCAGTATTTT. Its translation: CASSQAGLASMGTQYF.

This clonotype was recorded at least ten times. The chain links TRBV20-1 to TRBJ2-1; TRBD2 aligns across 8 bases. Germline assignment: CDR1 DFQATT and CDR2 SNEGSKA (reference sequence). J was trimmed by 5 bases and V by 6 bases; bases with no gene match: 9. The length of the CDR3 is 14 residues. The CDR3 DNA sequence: TGCAGTGCAAACAGGGACGGGAGGGACAATGAGCAGTTCTTC. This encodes CSANRDGRDNEQFF.

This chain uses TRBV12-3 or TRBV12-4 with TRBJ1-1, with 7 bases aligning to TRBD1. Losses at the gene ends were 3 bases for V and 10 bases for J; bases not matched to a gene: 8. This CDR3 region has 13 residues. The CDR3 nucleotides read TGTGCCAGCAGTTTTCGACAGGGCTTTTCAGCTTTCTTT. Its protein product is CASSFRQGFSAFF.

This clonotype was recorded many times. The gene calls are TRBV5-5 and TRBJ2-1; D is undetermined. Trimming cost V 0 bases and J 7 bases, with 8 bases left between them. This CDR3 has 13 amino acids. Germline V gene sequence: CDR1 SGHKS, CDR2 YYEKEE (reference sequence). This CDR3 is CASSLARDNEQFF. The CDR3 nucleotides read TGTGCCAGCAGCTTGGCCCGCGATAATGAGCAGTTCTTC.

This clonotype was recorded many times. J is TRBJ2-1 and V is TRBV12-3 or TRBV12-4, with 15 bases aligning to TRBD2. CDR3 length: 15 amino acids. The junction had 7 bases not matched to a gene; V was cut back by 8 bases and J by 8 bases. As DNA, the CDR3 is TGTGCCAGCGGGACTAGCGGGGGGCCTGGGGATGAGCAGTTCTTC. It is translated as CASGTSGGPGDEQFF.

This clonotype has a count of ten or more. CDR3: CASSSQGQVTEAFF. The DNA for the CDR3 is TGTGCCAGCAGCTCCCAGGGGCAGGTCACTGAAGCTTTCTTT. J is TRBJ1-1 and V is TRBV7-8; a weak D match, TRBD1 (6 bases). Germline V gene data show CDR1 as SGHVS and CDR2 as FQNEAQ. V lost 4 bases to trimming and J lost 4 bases, with 13 bases between them. CDR3 length equals 14 residues. Looking up the rest from reference TRBV7-8 and TRBJ1-1 gives the full variable domain: GAGVSQSPRYKVAKRGQDVALRCDPISGHVSLFWYQQALGQGPEFLTYFQNEAQLDKSGLPSDRFFAERPEGSVSTLKIQRTQQEDSAVYLCASSSQGQVTEAFFGQGTRLTVV.

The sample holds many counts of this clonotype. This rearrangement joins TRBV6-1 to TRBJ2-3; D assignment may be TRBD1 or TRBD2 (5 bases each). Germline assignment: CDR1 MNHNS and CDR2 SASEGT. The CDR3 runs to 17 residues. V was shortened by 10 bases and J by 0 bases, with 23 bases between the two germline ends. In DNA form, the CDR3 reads TGTGCCACAACACGGGACCGCTACCAACTAAGCACAGATACGCAGTATTTT. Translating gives CATTRDRYQLSTDTQYF.

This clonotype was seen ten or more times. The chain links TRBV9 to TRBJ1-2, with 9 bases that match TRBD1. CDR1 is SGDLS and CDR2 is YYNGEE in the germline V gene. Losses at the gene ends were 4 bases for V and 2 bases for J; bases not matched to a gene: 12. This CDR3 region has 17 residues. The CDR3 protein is CASSPRVPGQGNYGYTF. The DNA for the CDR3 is TGTGCCAGCAGCCCTAGGGTCCCGGGACAGGGAAACTATGGCTACACCTTC.

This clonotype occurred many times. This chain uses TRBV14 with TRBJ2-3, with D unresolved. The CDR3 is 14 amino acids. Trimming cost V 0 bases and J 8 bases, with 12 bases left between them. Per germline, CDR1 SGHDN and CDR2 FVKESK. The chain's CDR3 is CASSQDLRIGTQYF. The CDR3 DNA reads TGTGCCAGCAGCCAAGATCTAAGGATCGGTACGCAGTATTTT.

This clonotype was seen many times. The CDR3 protein is CASSLNYEQYF. CDR3 bases: TGTGCCAGCAGCCTGAACTACGAGCAGTACTTC. The chain employs TRBV14 and TRBJ2-7, with no clear D. The CDR3 contains 11 residues. Per germline, CDR1 SGHDN and CDR2 FVKESK. Trimming took 4 bases from V and 3 from J, leaving 4 bases between them.

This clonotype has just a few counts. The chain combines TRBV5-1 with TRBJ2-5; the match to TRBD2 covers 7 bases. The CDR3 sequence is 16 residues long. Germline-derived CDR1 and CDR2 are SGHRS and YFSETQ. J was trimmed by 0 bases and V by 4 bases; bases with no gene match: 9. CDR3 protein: CASSPTLRGNQETQYF. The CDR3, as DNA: TGCGCCAGCAGCCCCACGTTGCGGGGGAACCAAGAGACCCAGTACTTC.

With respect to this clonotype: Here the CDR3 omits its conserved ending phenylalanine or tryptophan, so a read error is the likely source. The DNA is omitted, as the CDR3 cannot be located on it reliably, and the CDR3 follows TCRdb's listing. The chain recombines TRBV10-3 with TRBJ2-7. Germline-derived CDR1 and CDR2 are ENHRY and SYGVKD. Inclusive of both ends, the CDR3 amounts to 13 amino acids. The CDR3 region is CAISEYNFYEKYL.

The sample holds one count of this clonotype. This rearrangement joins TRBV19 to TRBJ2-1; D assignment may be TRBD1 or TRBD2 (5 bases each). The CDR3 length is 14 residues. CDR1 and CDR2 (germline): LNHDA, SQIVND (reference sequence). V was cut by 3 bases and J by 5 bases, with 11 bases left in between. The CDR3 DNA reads TGTGCCAGTAGTATTTGGGACGGTAACAATGAGCAGTTCTTC. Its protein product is CASSIWDGNNEQFF.

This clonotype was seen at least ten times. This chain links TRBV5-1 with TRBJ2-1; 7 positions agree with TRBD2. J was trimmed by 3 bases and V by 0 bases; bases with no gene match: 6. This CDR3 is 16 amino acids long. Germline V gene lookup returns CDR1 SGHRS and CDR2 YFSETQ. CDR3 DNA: TGCGCCAGCAGCTTGGCTTCGGGGGGAATCTACAATGAGCAGTTCTTC. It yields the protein CASSLASGGIYNEQFF.

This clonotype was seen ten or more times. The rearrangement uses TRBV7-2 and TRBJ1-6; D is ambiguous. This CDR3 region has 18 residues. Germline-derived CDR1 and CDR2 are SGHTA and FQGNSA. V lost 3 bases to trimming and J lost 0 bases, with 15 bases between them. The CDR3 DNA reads TGTGCCAGCAGCTTCTTATTTATCGAGAGCTCCTATAATTCACCCCTCCACTTT. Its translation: CASSFLFIESSYNSPLHF.

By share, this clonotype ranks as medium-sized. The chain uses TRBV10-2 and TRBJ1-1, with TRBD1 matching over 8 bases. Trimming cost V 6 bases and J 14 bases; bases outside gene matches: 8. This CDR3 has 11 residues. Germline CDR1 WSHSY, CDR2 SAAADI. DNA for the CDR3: TGCGCCAGCAGGACAGGGGCCCCGGTGTTCTTT. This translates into CASRTGAPVFF.

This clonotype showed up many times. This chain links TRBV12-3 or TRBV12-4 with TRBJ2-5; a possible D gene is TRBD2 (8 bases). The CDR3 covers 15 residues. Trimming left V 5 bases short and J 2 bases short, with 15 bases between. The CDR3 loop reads CASSPGGDRQETQYF. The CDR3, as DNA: TGTGCCAGCAGTCCGGGGGGGGACAGACAAGAGACCCAGTACTTC.